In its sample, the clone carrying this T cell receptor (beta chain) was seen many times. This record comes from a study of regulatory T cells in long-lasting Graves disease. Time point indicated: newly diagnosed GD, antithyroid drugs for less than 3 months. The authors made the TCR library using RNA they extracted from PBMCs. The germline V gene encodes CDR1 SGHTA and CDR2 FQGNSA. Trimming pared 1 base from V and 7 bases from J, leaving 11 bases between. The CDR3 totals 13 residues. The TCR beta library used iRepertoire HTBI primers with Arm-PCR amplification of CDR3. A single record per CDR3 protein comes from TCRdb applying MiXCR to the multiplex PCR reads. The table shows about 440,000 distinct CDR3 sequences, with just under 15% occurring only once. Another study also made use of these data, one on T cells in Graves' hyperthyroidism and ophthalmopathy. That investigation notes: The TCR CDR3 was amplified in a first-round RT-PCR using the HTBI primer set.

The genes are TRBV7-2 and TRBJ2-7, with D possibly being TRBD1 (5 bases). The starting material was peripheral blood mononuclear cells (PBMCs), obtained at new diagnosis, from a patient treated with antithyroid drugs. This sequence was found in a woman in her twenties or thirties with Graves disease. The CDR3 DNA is TGTGCCAGCAGCTTAGATGGGGCCGGGGAGCAGTACTTC. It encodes CASSLDGAGEQYF.